These T cell receptor beta chains were read from a single sample in a study of blood T cell repertoires in COVID-19. Produced via immunoSEQ multiplex PCR; TCRdb's table is partial and in-frame only. Among 130,000 to 150,000 clones listed, 80% to 90% were seen once. Source material: peripheral blood. These receptor sequences come from a woman aged 45-60 years with acute or convalescent COVID-19. CDR3s include the opening cysteine and the closing phenylalanine or tryptophan. A clone size is listed for some rows: how often the clone was seen (once, few, many), or a class if it is expanded.

cdr3_aa,v_call,clone_size,j_call
CASSLISGLYSYEQYF,TRBV4-1,.,TRBJ2-7
CASRDPTEKNTEAFF,TRBV28,.,TRBJ1-1
CASSEDSYTGELFF,TRBV9,.,TRBJ2-2
CASSPMPAGQGFNSPLHF,TRBV5-1,.,TRBJ1-6
CASSRSTMQQFF,TRBV18,.,TRBJ2-1
CASSPLAGGPGGYEQYF,TRBV18,.,TRBJ2-7
CASSRVYEQYF,TRBV2,.,TRBJ2-7
CASSLASRLGETQYF,TRBV5-1,.,TRBJ2-5
CASSPSHLNEQFF,TRBV5-1,.,TRBJ2-1
CASSLGGLFYEQYF,TRBV7-9,.,TRBJ2-7
CASSFYSGNTIYF,TRBV12-3/TRBV12-4,once,TRBJ1-3
CASSLDRDSIETQYF,TRBV11-2,once,TRBJ2-5
CASRSGGGFTEAFF,TRBV6-6,.,TRBJ1-1
CSVSGAHNEQFF,TRBV29-1,.,TRBJ2-1
CAWSRVYEQYF,TRBV30,few,TRBJ2-7
CASSLGPGTSGVDYEQYF,TRBV5-1,.,TRBJ2-7
CASSPDGSYEQYF,TRBV7-3,.,TRBJ2-7
CANAKVGQNYEQYF,TRBV11-2,once,TRBJ2-7
CASSTPDTGGEQYF,TRBV9,.,TRBJ2-7
CASSPSGRERYEQYF,TRBV18,.,TRBJ2-7
CASSLAPAGTHEQYF,TRBV5-1,.,TRBJ2-7
CASSVGGTGDFAGANVLTF,TRBV9,.,TRBJ2-6
CASSLGVTDTQYF,TRBV11-3,.,TRBJ2-3
CASPSPRGSPLYNSPLHF,TRBV5-4,.,TRBJ1-6
CASSLVGATGNTIYF,TRBV7-9,.,TRBJ1-3
CASGLVGGSTYEQYF,TRBV12-5,.,TRBJ2-7
CASSSSTGFPHEQYF,TRBV7-9,once,TRBJ2-7
CASSLGPGTYEQYF,TRBV7-2,.,TRBJ2-7
CASSPWVGTAGDEQYF,TRBV9,.,TRBJ2-7
CASSSGQDNSPLHF,TRBV7-9,.,TRBJ1-6
CASSASRDINSPLHF,TRBV10-1,.,TRBJ1-6
CASSLDSTGGTYNEQFF,TRBV11-3,.,TRBJ2-1
CASSQDTGQVDNSPLHF,TRBV4-2,.,TRBJ1-6
CASSTRLADSTDTQYF,TRBV9,.,TRBJ2-3
CASSKTGTGNTIYF,TRBV18,.,TRBJ1-3
CASSLRPGAYGYTF,TRBV28,.,TRBJ1-2
CASSKPPRRNTEAFF,TRBV27,.,TRBJ1-1
CASSQKRGGYNEQFF,TRBV7-9,.,TRBJ2-1
CASSLGRRHQPQHF,TRBV28,.,TRBJ1-5
CASSVEVGVREKLFF,TRBV9,once,TRBJ1-4
CASSLPGTRNTEAFF,TRBV5-1,.,TRBJ1-1
CASGQSETQYF,TRBV30,.,TRBJ2-5
CASSDDRTGSGYTF,TRBV5-6,.,TRBJ1-2
CASSKEGLNEQFF,TRBV2,.,TRBJ2-1
CAISEYDSGADTQYF,TRBV10-3,.,TRBJ2-3
CASSPPSRGAYEQYF,TRBV18,.,TRBJ2-7
CASSSYRGLGAFF,TRBV5-1,.,TRBJ1-1
CASSQEAVNTEAFF,TRBV14,.,TRBJ1-1
CASSFPLSGQGSPEGTEAFF,TRBV28,.,TRBJ1-1
CASSKVPPTGGSLYEQYF,TRBV21-1,.,TRBJ2-7
CASSRGLAGSYNEQFF,TRBV7-6,.,TRBJ2-1
CASSMFERGVNTEAFF,TRBV19,.,TRBJ1-1
CANSPEGASRDEQFF,TRBV7-8,.,TRBJ2-1
CASTDHRGGKLFF,TRBV28,.,TRBJ1-4
CASRDGQAYEQYF,TRBV6-5,.,TRBJ2-7
CASSPAGALNTEAFF,TRBV18,.,TRBJ1-1
CASSLVSGTQGSPLHF,TRBV7-6,.,TRBJ1-6
CASSPGENQPQHF,TRBV6-5,.,TRBJ1-5
CASSPAGGMETQYF,TRBV5-1,.,TRBJ2-5